This entry lists 10 T cell receptor beta chains sequenced from one sample in a study of shared clonotypes between healthy human individuals. Method: immunoSEQ multiplex PCR; TCRdb's copy keeps in-frame clones and lacks some. The sample lists more than 2 million clones, roughly 96% seen once, with around 0.13% in the top ten. Sequenced: naive CD4+ T cells sorted from blood. Subset noted: CD45RA+ positively selected. These receptors originate from a man aged 18 to 30 in good health.

The chain couples TRBV4-1 to TRBJ2-2; D is uncertain. Germline CDR1 is MGHRA and CDR2 is YSYEKL. V was trimmed by 0 bases and J by 4 bases, leaving 6 bases between them. The CDR3 extends over 14 amino acids. CDR3 nucleotides: TGCGCCAGCAGCCAAGATAACCCCACCGGGGAGCTGTTTTTT. This translates into CASSQDNPTGELFF.

The CDR3 sequence is CAISESRGISTDTQYF. The DNA of the CDR3 is TGTGCCATCAGTGAGTCAAGGGGGATCAGCACAGATACGCAGTATTTT. The chain recombines TRBV10-3 with TRBJ2-3, with D possibly TRBD1 on 6 matching bases. Germline assignment: CDR1 ENHRY and CDR2 SYGVKD. V was cut by 0 bases and J by 0 bases, with 10 bases left in between. The CDR3 has 16 amino acids.

The chain combines TRBV28 with TRBJ2-3; possibly TRBD2 for D (5 bases). The CDR3 consists of 12 residues. V lost 6 bases, J lost 3 bases, and 7 bases lay in between. CDR1 and CDR2 (germline): MDHEN, SYDVKM. The CDR3 loop reads CASSWETDTQYF. In DNA, the CDR3 is TGTGCCAGCAGCTGGGAGACAGATACGCAGTATTTT.

The V call is TRBV5-4, the J call TRBJ2-5, with 7 bases aligning to TRBD1. This CDR3 spans 13 amino acids. The ends lost 2 bases at V and 3 bases at J; junction bases unmatched: 1. CDR1 is SGHNT, CDR2 YYREEE, per germline (reference sequence). The CDR3 loop reads CASSFTGEETQYF. The CDR3 region has the DNA TGTGCCAGCAGCTTCACAGGGGAAGAGACCCAGTACTTC.

The chain links TRBV5-1 to TRBJ2-3; 12 nucleotides line up with TRBD2. The germline V gene has CDR1 SGHRS and CDR2 YFSETQ. The length of the CDR3 is 15 residues. Trimming cost V 4 bases and J 2 bases; bases outside gene matches: 2. CDR3 sequence: CASSRTSGDTDTQYF. DNA of the CDR3: TGCGCCAGCAGCCGGACTAGCGGGGACACAGATACGCAGTATTTT. The full variable domain, completed using reference TRBV5-1 and TRBJ2-3, is KAGVTQTPRYLIKTRGQQVTLSCSPISGHRSVSWYQQTPGQGLQFLFEYFSETQRNKGNFPGRFSGRQFSNSRSEMNVSTLELGDSALYLCASSRTSGDTDTQYFGPGTRLTVL.

This chain links TRBV28 with TRBJ1-1, with TRBD1 as a possible D gene (5 bases). The length of the CDR3 is 15 residues. The V end was cut by 4 bases, the J end by 5 bases, with 17 bases between. CDR1 and CDR2 from the germline V gene are MDHEN and SYDVKM. The CDR3 loop reads CASSSGRVGKTEAFF. The CDR3 nucleotides are TGTGCCAGCAGTTCCGGCAGGGTTGGGAAGACTGAAGCTTTCTTT.

This sequence joins TRBV10-3 and TRBJ1-2; a weak D match, TRBD1 (6 bases). Trimming removed 0 bases at V and 2 bases at J, with 10 bases between. The CDR3 spans 15 residues. Germline CDR1 ENHRY, CDR2 SYGVKD. The CDR3 nucleotides are TGTGCCATCAGTGAGTCTTTGGACAGAAACTATGGCTACACCTTC. Amino acids: CAISESLDRNYGYTF.

This rearrangement joins TRBV2 to TRBJ1-4; no clear D gene. The CDR3 sequence is 14 residues long. CDR1 is SNHLY and CDR2 is FYNNEI in the germline V gene. Trimming took 3 bases from V and 8 from J, leaving 13 bases between them. The CDR3 bases are TGTGCCAGCAGTGATTATGACTTCGGCGAAAAACTGTTTTTT. Translation gives CASSDYDFGEKLFF.

This sequence joins TRBV6-1 and TRBJ1-1; D uncertain. The CDR3 sequence is 13 residues long. Per the germline V gene, CDR1 is MNHNS and CDR2 is SASEGT. Trimming stripped 5 bases from V and 0 bases from J, with 7 bases between. For the CDR3, the DNA is TGTGCCAGCAGTTTGACAATGAACACTGAAGCTTTCTTT. Translation gives CASSLTMNTEAFF.

The chain uses TRBV12-2 and TRBJ2-7; the D segment call TRBD2 is taken from the table without a DNA check. TRBV12-2 is flagged as a pseudogene. The CDR3 has 18 amino acids. The CDR3 loop is CASRLVPGSGIDKYEQYF. CDR3 in DNA: TGTGCAAGTCGCTTAGTTCCTGGCAGCGGGATAGACAAGTACGAGCAGTACTTC.